This is a list of T cell receptor beta chains from one sample in a study of CD8 T cells in ankylosing spondylitis. TCRdb passed the 5' RACE reads through MiXCR, listing each CDR3 protein once. This repertoire shows about 150,000 distinct CDR3 sequences, about 10% found once; its top ten account for around 4.1%. Sequencing was done on a sample of blood, either unsorted or a sorted T cell fraction (not recorded which). The receptors originated from a female donor with ankylosing spondylitis or in good health (not recorded which). CDR3s include the opening cysteine and the closing phenylalanine or tryptophan. The D gene is left open where the match is weak. Only part of the rows carry a size: once, few, many, or a class if the clone is expanded.

cdr3_length	v_call	j_call	d_call	clone_size	cdr3_nt	cdr3_aa
13	TRBV2	TRBJ1-2	NA	once	TGTGCCAGCAGTGAAGCGGCCAGGGATGGCTACACCTTC	CASSEAARDGYTF
13	TRBV6-1	TRBJ2-2	NA	NA	TGTGCCAGTTCGGACCGAGACGCCGGGGAGCTGTTTTTT	CASSDRDAGELFF
12	TRBV20-1	TRBJ1-2	TRBD1	few	TGCAGTGCTCCCAGGGGGAACTATGGCTACACCTTC	CSAPRGNYGYTF
12	TRBV5-5	TRBJ1-2	NA	many	TGTGCCAGCAGCTTCCGATGGGGAGGCTACACCTTC	CASSFRWGGYTF
15	TRBV12-3/TRBV12-4	TRBJ2-7	TRBD2	many	TGTGCCAGCAGTACCTCACTAGCGGGAGGCTACGAGCAGTACTTC	CASSTSLAGGYEQYF
13	TRBV28	TRBJ2-7	TRBD1	many	TGTGCCAGCAGTTTACCGACAGGGGACGAGCAGTACTTC	CASSLPTGDEQYF
15	TRBV5-1	TRBJ1-2	TRBD1	NA	TGCGCCAGCAGCTTGACCGGGACAGGGGACTATGGCTACACCTTC	CASSLTGTGDYGYTF
13	TRBV15	TRBJ1-2	NA	many	TGTGCCACCAGCAGAGGGATTAACTATGGCTACACCTTC	CATSRGINYGYTF
14	TRBV20-1	TRBJ2-5	NA	many	TGCAGTGCTAGTGCACTTTTAGGGGCAGAGACCCAGTACTTC	CSASALLGAETQYF
13	TRBV20-1	TRBJ1-1	NA	many	TGCAGTGCTAGTAGAACCATGAACACTGAAGCTTTCTTT	CSASRTMNTEAFF
13	TRBV30	TRBJ1-2	NA	many	TGTGCCGAAGGTGAGGGTCCGGCCTATGGCTACACCTTC	CAEGEGPAYGYTF
17	TRBV6-1	TRBJ1-1	NA	NA	TGTGCCAGCAGTGAGCCCCCAGGGGCCGGAGTGAACACTGAAGCTTTCTTT	CASSEPPGAGVNTEAFF
13	TRBV12-3/TRBV12-4	TRBJ1-5	NA	many	TGTGCCAGCAGTATCACCGGCAATCAGCCCCAGCATTTT	CASSITGNQPQHF
16	TRBV28	TRBJ2-5	TRBD2	NA	TGTGCCAGCAGTCCCTCAGTCCGGCTAGCGGGGGAGACCCAGTACTTC	CASSPSVRLAGETQYF
13	TRBV2	TRBJ2-1	NA	many	TGTGCCAGCAAGCGACAGTTGATATATGAGCAGTTCTTC	CASKRQLIYEQFF
12	TRBV20-1	TRBJ1-2	NA	many	TGCAGTGCGAGATGGGGATCGGCTGGCTACACCTTC	CSARWGSAGYTF
13	TRBV20-1	TRBJ2-2	NA	many	TGCAGTGCTCCCAGACCGGGGGTGGGGGAGCTGTTTTTT	CSAPRPGVGELFF
13	TRBV2	TRBJ1-1	NA	many	TGTGCCAGCACTCAACATTTGAACACTGAAGCTTTCTTT	CASTQHLNTEAFF
16	TRBV15	TRBJ2-2	TRBD1	few	TGTGCCACCAGCAGAGATGTACAGGGGGCCACCGGGGAGCTGTTTTTT	CATSRDVQGATGELFF
16	TRBV3-1	TRBJ2-1	NA	many	TGTGCCAGCAGCCAAGATTTCGGGGGAGCCCTCAATGAGCAGTTCTTC	CASSQDFGGALNEQFF
13	TRBV23-1	TRBJ1-5	TRBD1	NA	TGCGCCAGCAACGACAGGGAGTCTCAGCCCCAGCATTTT	CASNDRESQPQHF
12	TRBV10-2	TRBJ1-5	NA	many	TGCGCCAGCAGTGCCCGTTATCAGCCCCAGCATTTT	CASSARYQPQHF
14	TRBV18	TRBJ1-5	NA	many	TGTGCCAGCTCACCAAATTCAGGGGATCAGCCCCAGCATTTT	CASSPNSGDQPQHF
14	TRBV18	TRBJ1-4	TRBD1	many	TGTGCCAGCTCACGAACAGGGGGCGGTGAAAAACTGTTTTTT	CASSRTGGGEKLFF
13	TRBV2	TRBJ2-5	TRBD1	NA	TGTGCCAGCAGCGACAGGGCTGAAGAGACCCAGTACTTC	CASSDRAEETQYF
15	TRBV7-3	TRBJ2-7	NA	many	TGTGCCAGCAGCTTGTATCCGGGACCCTCCTACGAGCAGTACTTC	CASSLYPGPSYEQYF